These 23 T cell receptor beta chains were all obtained from the same sample, sequenced in a study of Ad26.COV2.S vaccination and SARS-CoV-2 variants. The repertoire was sequenced with immunoSEQ multiplex PCR; TCRdb's copy has only in-frame clones and lacks some. The sample lists around 320,000 clones; roughly 86% were seen once. The treatment here: some 20 received Ad26.COV2.S at low or high dose, single or two shots; 5 received placebo; per-sample allocation not given. Each sample was drawn 63 days after the first injection (of vaccine or placebo). The specimen comprised peripheral blood, sampled in a trial of Ad26.COV2.S vaccine versus placebo. Receptor source: a person between 18 and 65 years old who received the Ad26.COV2.S COVID-19 vaccine or a placebo.

The rearrangement uses TRBV9 and TRBJ1-2, with D perhaps matching TRBD1 (6 bases). The CDR3 spans 14 residues. The germline gives CDR1 SGDLS, CDR2 YYNGEE. Trimming removed 3 bases at V and 8 bases at J, with 17 bases between. CDR3 in amino acids: CASSGGTRNRGYTF. CDR3 sequence (DNA): TGTGCCAGCAGCGGCGGGACAAGAAATAGGGGCTACACCTTC.

The chain employs TRBV10-3 and TRBJ1-4; no reliable D call. The V end was cut by 6 bases, the J end by 2 bases, with 13 bases between. The CDR3 extends over 15 amino acids. The V gene's germline CDR1 is ENHRY and CDR2 SYGVKD. The CDR3 DNA reads TGTGCCATCAGCCCATTGTCGGGCACTAATGAAAAACTGTTTTTT. The encoded protein is CAISPLSGTNEKLFF.

This rearrangement joins TRBV6-2 or TRBV6-3 to TRBJ1-1; 10 nucleotides match TRBD1. J was trimmed by 6 bases and V by 3 bases; bases with no gene match: 10. The CDR3 is 16 amino acids. Germline V lookup: CDR1 MNHEY, CDR2 SVGEGT. The CDR3 DNA sequence: TGTGCCAGCAGTTATTCCCGGATCGGACAGGGGGCTGAAGCTTTCTTT. Translating it yields CASSYSRIGQGAEAFF.

The chain combines TRBV19 with TRBJ1-2; weak D call: TRBD1 (5 bases). The CDR3 is made up of 15 amino acids. Germline V gene sequence: CDR1 LNHDA, CDR2 SQIVND (reference sequence). The V end lost 3 bases, the J end lost 3 bases, and 14 bases lay between the germline ends. CDR3 residues: CASSIRWDGYYGYTF. The CDR3 DNA follows: TGTGCCAGTAGTATTCGGTGGGACGGCTACTATGGCTACACCTTC.

This chain connects TRBV7-2 to TRBJ1-2; 7 positions agree with TRBD1. The length of the CDR3 is 14 residues. J was trimmed by 7 bases and V by 6 bases; bases with no gene match: 11. Per the germline V gene, CDR1 is SGHTA and CDR2 is FQGNSA. As DNA, the CDR3 is TGTGCCAGCAGGTCGGGCAGGGGGGCTCGTGGCTACACCTTC. Its protein product is CASRSGRGARGYTF.

The chain has TRBV5-1 and TRBJ1-1; 7 bases align to TRBD1. V gave up 4 bases and J gave up 1 base; unmatched junction bases: 7. Germline V gives CDR1 SGHRS, CDR2 YFSETQ. This CDR3 is 15 amino acids long. Here the CDR3 reads CASSHQGVKNTEAFF. CDR3 coding DNA: TGCGCCAGCAGCCATCAGGGGGTTAAGAACACTGAAGCTTTCTTT.

The CDR3 bases are TGCGCCAGCAGCTTGGCGGTCAGCACCGGGGAGCTGTTTTTT. It specifies CASSLAVSTGELFF. The J gene is TRBJ2-2, the V gene TRBV5-1; D not certain. Germline V gives CDR1 SGHRS, CDR2 YFSETQ. The CDR3 has 14 residues. Trimming took 0 bases from V and 4 from J, leaving 7 bases between them. The full variable domain, its missing parts supplied by reference TRBV5-1 and TRBJ2-2, is KAGVTQTPRYLIKTRGQQVTLSCSPISGHRSVSWYQQTPGQGLQFLFEYFSETQRNKGNFPGRFSGRQFSNSRSEMNVSTLELGDSALYLCASSLAVSTGELFFGEGSRLTVL.

This chain joins TRBV9 and TRBJ2-2; D uncertain. V was pared by 4 bases and J by 4 bases, with 11 bases between. The CDR3 runs 14 residues. Germline-derived CDR1 and CDR2 are SGDLS and YYNGEE. CDR3 amino acids: CASSTRTGTGELFF. The CDR3 DNA sequence: TGTGCCAGCAGCACGCGGACGGGCACCGGGGAGCTGTTTTTT.

The J gene is TRBJ1-1, the V gene TRBV27; possibly TRBD1 for D (5 bases). The CDR3 loop spans 18 amino acids. The V gene's germline CDR1 is MNHEY and CDR2 SMNVEV (reference sequence). Trimming stripped 2 bases from V and 1 base from J, with 20 bases between. The CDR3 loop is CASSLRGFVSKSNTEAFF. The DNA of the CDR3 is TGTGCCAGCAGTTTAAGGGGATTTGTCAGTAAATCGAACACTGAAGCTTTCTTT.

This chain's CDR3 is CATSDLDRETGKETQYF. The CDR3 DNA is TGTGCCACCAGTGATTTGGACAGGGAAACAGGGAAAGAGACCCAGTACTTC. This chain links TRBV24-1 with TRBJ2-5; 7 nucleotides align to TRBD1. J was trimmed by 3 bases and V by 0 bases; bases with no gene match: 9. The germline V gene has CDR1 KGHDR and CDR2 SFDVKD. The CDR3 consists of 17 residues.

The chain employs TRBV7-2 and TRBJ2-3; 7 nucleotides line up with TRBD1. CDR3 length: 14 amino acids. Trimming took 4 bases from V and 2 from J; bases not matched to a gene: 3. Germline V gene data show CDR1 as SGHTA and CDR2 as FQGNSA. The CDR3 sequence: CASSSRGLTDTQYF. The CDR3 nucleotides read TGTGCCAGCAGCTCTAGGGGGCTCACAGATACGCAGTATTTT.

This rearrangement joins TRBV19 to TRBJ2-6; possible D gene TRBD1, 6 bases. The CDR3 extends over 17 amino acids. Trimming shortened V by 0 bases and J by 0 bases, and 9 bases separated the two germline ends. Germline values: CDR1 LNHDA, CDR2 SQIVND (reference sequence). In DNA form, the CDR3 reads TGTGCCAGTAGTATAGAACAGGGTAGCTCTGGGGCCAACGTCCTGACTTTC. Its protein product is CASSIEQGSSGANVLTF. Full variable domain (outside the CDR3, taken from reference TRBV19 and TRBJ2-6): DGGITQSPKYLFRKEGQNVTLSCEQNLNHDAMYWYRQDPGQGLRLIYYSQIVNDFQKGDIAEGYSVSREKKESFPLTVTSAQKNPTAFYLCASSIEQGSSGANVLTFGAGSRLTVL.

The chain combines TRBV5-1 with TRBJ2-3; 8 nucleotides line up with TRBD2. V gave up 1 base and J gave up 1 base; unmatched junction bases: 5. Germline CDR1 is SGHRS and CDR2 is YFSETQ. The CDR3 sequence is 16 residues long. The CDR3 bases are TGCGCCAGCAGCTTGAAGGGGACTAGGGGCACAGATACGCAGTATTTT. Amino acids: CASSLKGTRGTDTQYF.

CDR3 protein: CASSPGGRAGGYTF. In DNA form, the CDR3 reads TGTGCCAGCAGCCCAGGAGGCAGGGCGGGTGGCTACACCTTC. The J gene is TRBJ1-2, the V gene TRBV11-2; possible D gene TRBD1, 5 bases. The germline V and J ends were trimmed by 5 bases and 7 bases, with 17 bases remaining between them. The CDR3 runs to 14 residues. Germline loops: CDR1 SGHAT, CDR2 FQNNGV.

V and J are TRBV6-2 or TRBV6-3 and TRBJ2-1; D is unresolved. Between the trimmed V and J ends, which lost 4 bases and 10 bases, there was a span of 20 bases. The germline gives CDR1 MNHEY, CDR2 SVGEGT. This CDR3 has 15 residues. In nucleotides, the CDR3 is TGTGCCAGCAGTTCGCCTGGAAGGTCCAGTAGAGAGCAGTTCTTC. Its translation is CASSSPGRSSREQFF.

A single count supports this clone. The same CDR3 also results from other DNA sequences found in this sample. V gene TRBV30 combines with J gene TRBJ1-1, with D maybe TRBD1 (5 bases). This CDR3 spans 11 amino acids. The germline CDR1 and CDR2 sequences are GTSNPN and SVGIG (reference sequence). Between the trimmed V and J ends, which lost 3 bases and 3 bases, there was a span of 5 bases. This chain's CDR3 is CAWRGDTEAFF. CDR3 nucleotides: TGTGCCTGGAGAGGGGACACTGAAGCTTTCTTT.

The chain uses TRBV15 and TRBJ2-1, with TRBD2 matching over 7 bases. Trimming cost V 0 bases and J 4 bases; bases outside gene matches: 3. The CDR3 totals 15 residues. Germline loops: CDR1 LNHNV, CDR2 YYDKDF (reference sequence). The CDR3 sequence is CATSREAGQYNEQFF. The DNA of the CDR3 is TGTGCCACCAGCAGAGAAGCGGGGCAATACAATGAGCAGTTCTTC.

This rearrangement joins TRBV18 to TRBJ2-1, with D uncertain. CDR3 length: 13 amino acids. Looked up from germline, CDR1 is KGHSH and CDR2 is LQKENI. The ends were cut back, 3 bases at V and 2 bases at J, with 5 bases in the middle. This CDR3 reads CASSPRTYNEQFF. DNA for the CDR3: TGTGCCAGCTCACCCAGGACCTACAATGAGCAGTTCTTC.

Here the CDR3 reads CASSIQGGTRGEQYF. The CDR3 nucleotides are TGTGCCAGCAGTATACAGGGAGGGACCCGAGGCGAGCAGTACTTC. This chain links TRBV6-2 or TRBV6-3 with TRBJ2-7; D is perhaps TRBD2 (7 bases). V was pared by 5 bases and J by 6 bases, with 20 bases between. Germline loops: CDR1 MNHEY, CDR2 SVGEGT. The CDR3 has 15 amino acids.

This clone was seen more than once but under ten times. This chain connects TRBV19 to TRBJ2-3; unclear D gene. Trimming took off 5 bases at V and 6 bases at J, with 12 bases between the two ends. The CDR3 extends over 13 amino acids. The germline V gene has CDR1 LNHDA and CDR2 SQIVND (reference sequence). This chain's CDR3 is CASSSRQADTQYF. The DNA for the CDR3 is TGTGCCAGTAGTTCCCGACAAGCCGATACGCAGTATTTT.

This clone was seen just once. The rearrangement links TRBV5-1 to TRBJ2-3, with 11 bases lining up with TRBD2. Trimming at V came to 0 bases and at J to 4 bases, leaving 1 base not matched to a gene. Germline CDR1 is SGHRS and CDR2 is YFSETQ. The CDR3 has 15 amino acids. CDR3 DNA: TGCGCCAGCAGCTTGGAGGGACTAGCGGCAGATACGCAGTATTTT. This sequence encodes CASSLEGLAADTQYF.

The chain carries TRBV5-1 and TRBJ2-6; unclear D gene. The CDR3 length is 13 residues. Trimming left V 4 bases short and J 0 bases short, with 2 bases between. From germline, CDR1 is SGHRS and CDR2 YFSETQ. CDR3 coding DNA: TGCGCCAGCAGCGTCTCTGGGGCCAACGTCCTGACTTTC. Translated, it gives CASSVSGANVLTF.

Remarks on this clone: One end of the junction does not line up with germline, which may come from a read error. The rearrangement links TRBV6-1 to TRBJ2-7; D may be TRBD1 (5 bases). Germline lookup yields CDR1 MNHNS and CDR2 SASEGT. CDR3 size: 15 residues. CDR3 DNA: TGTGCCAGCAGTGAATACGACAGTCCCCTACGCAGGATTGACTTC. This codes for CASSEYDSPLRRIDF.